A selection of T cell receptor beta chains follows, all from one sample in a study of blood T cell repertoires in COVID-19. The method was immunoSEQ multiplex PCR; TCRdb's version includes in-frame clones alone and lacks a portion of them. This sample has more than 150,000 clones, with around 79% found just once. Sequencing used peripheral blood. The receptors here all came from a woman in her 70s with acute or convalescent COVID-19. The CDR3 runs from the conserved cysteine through the conserved F or W. The order of the fields is V gene, clone size, J gene, D gene, CDR3 length, CDR3 DNA, CDR3 protein. D genes are given only for firm matches. Rows may omit the clone size; those that give it use once, few, many or a size class.

>TRBV15|NA|TRBJ2-7|NA|14
TGTGCCACCAGCAAAAGTGGAACAGTCAACGAGCAGTACTTC
CATSKSGTVNEQYF
>TRBV29-1|NA|TRBJ2-1|TRBD2|16
TGCAGCGTGACTGGACTAGCGCGGAGCTCCTACAATGAGCAGTTCTTC
CSVTGLARSSYNEQFF
>TRBV7-2|NA|TRBJ2-5|NA|14
TGTGCCAGCAGCTTAGGAGGGCAGGGGAGCAGCCAGTACTTC
CASSLGGQGSSQYF
>TRBV6-5|NA|TRBJ1-1|TRBD1|14
TGTGCCAGCAGTAAGGACAGGGGGTACACTGAAGCTTTCTTT
CASSKDRGYTEAFF
>TRBV3-1/TRBV3-2|NA|TRBJ1-3|NA|15
TGTGCCAGCAGCCCCGAGACGGGTACCGGAAACACCATATATTTT
CASSPETGTGNTIYF
>TRBV24-1|NA|TRBJ2-1|NA|14
TGTGCCACCAGTGACACGAACAGCGGTGATGAGCAGTTCTTC
CATSDTNSGDEQFF
>TRBV6-6|NA|TRBJ2-3|NA|14
TGTGCCAGCAGTTACAGCGGTTCCACAGATACGCAGTATTTT
CASSYSGSTDTQYF
>TRBV2|NA|TRBJ1-5|NA|11
TGTGCCAGCAGTGTCCGGGGGCCCCAGCATTTT
CASSVRGPQHF
>TRBV28|few|TRBJ2-1|NA|12
TGTGCCAGCAGTTTAATCTTGAGTGAGCAGTTCTTC
CASSLILSEQFF
>TRBV7-9|NA|TRBJ2-2|TRBD1|15
TGTGCCAGCAGCCGCACAGGGGGCTTCACCGGGGAGCTGTTTTTT
CASSRTGGFTGELFF
>TRBV24-1|once|TRBJ2-1|TRBD2|19
TGTGCCACCAGTGATCCGTGGACTAGCGGGGGCAGCTCCTACAATGAGCAGTTCTTC
CATSDPWTSGGSSYNEQFF
>TRBV30|NA|TRBJ1-1|NA|14
TGTGCCTGGAGTCCCGACAGTTCGAACACTGAAGCTTTCTTT
CAWSPDSSNTEAFF
>TRBV6-5|NA|TRBJ2-5|NA|16
TGTGCCAGCAGTTACTCGTTGTCGGCCTCGGGGGAGACCCAGTACTTC
CASSYSLSASGETQYF
>TRBV18|NA|TRBJ2-5|NA|13
TGTGCCAGCTCCGCGCAGGGAAAAGAGACCCAGTACTTC
CASSAQGKETQYF
>TRBV7-9|NA|TRBJ2-7|NA|13
TGTGCCAGCAGCAGCGACCTAGGGGTTGAGCAGTACTTC
CASSSDLGVEQYF
>TRBV9|NA|TRBJ2-1|NA|11
TGTGCCAGCGGCTTCCACAATGAGCAGTTCTTC
CASGFHNEQFF
>TRBV7-9|NA|TRBJ1-6|NA|14
TGTGCCAGCCTCGGAGATACAAATAATTCACCCCTCCACTTT
CASLGDTNNSPLHF
>TRBV18|NA|TRBJ1-2|TRBD1|15
TGTGCCAGCTCTCTAGGACAGGGTGGAGACTATGGCTACACCTTC
CASSLGQGGDYGYTF
>TRBV24-1|NA|TRBJ2-7|TRBD1|16
TGTGCCACCAGTGCGACAGGGGGCGGTCTGGCGTACGAGCAGTACTTC
CATSATGGGLAYEQYF
>TRBV27|NA|TRBJ1-4|NA|14
TGTGCCAGCAAGCGGGGGAGTGTGTCTGAAAAACTGTTTTTT
CASKRGSVSEKLFF
>TRBV11-2|NA|TRBJ2-1|TRBD1|16
TGTGCCAGCAGCTTATCCGGGACAGGGGGCTGGAATGAGCAGTTCTTC
CASSLSGTGGWNEQFF
>TRBV2|NA|TRBJ1-1|NA|11
TGTGCCAGCAGTGTTGGGGGGATGGCTTTCTTT
CASSVGGMAFF
>TRBV9|NA|TRBJ1-6|NA|12
TGTGCCAGCGGGGTCGCTAGCTCACCCCTCCACTTT
CASGVASSPLHF
>TRBV7-9|NA|TRBJ2-7|TRBD2|15
TGTGCCAGCAGAAAGGGACTAGCGGACTCCTACGAGCAGTACTTC
CASRKGLADSYEQYF
>TRBV20-1|NA|TRBJ2-7|NA|15
TGCAGTGCTAGTAGGATGGGCAGGGGTATGTACGAGCAGTACTTC
CSASRMGRGMYEQYF
>TRBV2|NA|TRBJ2-1|NA|15
TGTGCCAGCAGTGTTCTAGCGTCTAAAGGGAATGAGCAGTTCTTC
CASSVLASKGNEQFF
>TRBV27|NA|TRBJ1-6|NA|13
TGTGCCAGCAGTAATGGTGCGGATTCACCCCTCCACTTT
CASSNGADSPLHF
>TRBV10-3|NA|TRBJ2-3|NA|16
TGTGCCATCAGTCAGGCGGGGAGTTATAGCACAGATACGCAGTATTTT
CAISQAGSYSTDTQYF
>TRBV19|NA|TRBJ2-5|NA|12
TGTGCCAGTATGACAAAACAAGAGACCCAGTACTTC
CASMTKQETQYF
>TRBV10-3|NA|TRBJ2-1|TRBD2|15
TGTGCCATAGGGACTAGCGGGAGTCAGCTCAATGAGCAGTTCTTC
CAIGTSGSQLNEQFF
>TRBV7-9|once|TRBJ2-1|NA|15
TGTGCCAGCAGCCCACCGGGGAATAGCTACAATGAGCAGTTCTTC
CASSPPGNSYNEQFF
>TRBV30|NA|TRBJ2-5|TRBD1|14
TGTGCCTGGAGGGGACAGGGGGCGCGGGAGACCCAGTACTTC
CAWRGQGARETQYF
>TRBV5-8|NA|TRBJ2-2|NA|16
TGTGCCAGCAGCTTGGCCTGGGGTAGCGACACCGGGGAGCTGTTTTTT
CASSLAWGSDTGELFF
>TRBV5-1|once|TRBJ1-4|NA|15
TGCGCCAGCAGCTTGGCCAGGGGAAGTAATGAAAAACTGTTTTTT
CASSLARGSNEKLFF
>TRBV5-6|NA|TRBJ2-4|NA|11
TGTGCCAGCAGCCGGGGTCAGGTTATGGACTTC
CASSRGQVMDF
>TRBV6-5|NA|TRBJ2-4|TRBD2|13
TGTGCCAGCAGGGCTAGCGGCATAAACATTCAGTACTTC
CASRASGINIQYF
>TRBV9|NA|TRBJ1-2|NA|13
TGTGCCAGCAGCGTAGGGAGAGGGTATGGCTACACCTTC
CASSVGRGYGYTF
>TRBV2|NA|TRBJ2-1|TRBD1|15
TGTGCCAGCAGCGCCCGGGACAGGGGTAACAATGAGCAGTTCTTC
CASSARDRGNNEQFF
>TRBV27|NA|TRBJ2-7|NA|14
TGTGCCAGCAGTTTAAGGGACACAACCTACGAGCAGTACTTC
CASSLRDTTYEQYF
>TRBV5-1|NA|TRBJ2-7|NA|14
TGCGCCAGCAGCTTGTCTAGCTCTTACTACGAGCAGTACTTC
CASSLSSSYYEQYF
>TRBV7-3|NA|TRBJ2-1|TRBD1|15
TGTGCCAGCAGCTCACAGGGGGCTGGCTACAATGAGCAGTTCTTC
CASSSQGAGYNEQFF
>TRBV2|NA|TRBJ2-3|NA|14
TGTGCCAGCAGTTTTAACTTAAACACAGATACGCAGTATTTT
CASSFNLNTDTQYF
>TRBV2|NA|TRBJ2-5|NA|14
TGTGCCAGCAGTGAAATAAGCCTCCAAGAGACCCAGTACTTC
CASSEISLQETQYF
>TRBV3-1/TRBV3-2|few|TRBJ1-3|NA|16
TGTGCCAGCAGCCAAGCGAACAGGATCTCTGGAAACACCATATATTTT
CASSQANRISGNTIYF
>TRBV18|NA|TRBJ1-1|NA|14
TGTGCCAGCTCGGCTCTTTCACAGGCAATTGAAGCTTTCTTT
CASSALSQAIEAFF
>TRBV7-3|NA|TRBJ1-6|TRBD1|16
TGTGCCAGCAGCTTAACCGGGACAGACTATAATTCACCCCTCCACTTT
CASSLTGTDYNSPLHF
>TRBV20-1|NA|TRBJ2-5|NA|14
TGCAGTGCTAGTTTGGGAGGATGGGAAGAGACCCAGTACTTC
CSASLGGWEETQYF
>TRBV25-1|NA|TRBJ2-1|TRBD2|15
TGTGCCAGCATCGCTAGCGGAAGCTCCTACAATGAGCAGTTCTTC
CASIASGSSYNEQFF
>TRBV19|once|TRBJ2-5|TRBD1|14
TGTGCCAGTAGCGGACAGGGGGTTCAAGAGACCCAGTACTTC
CASSGQGVQETQYF
>TRBV5-1|NA|TRBJ1-5|NA|15
TGCGCCAGCAGCAATGCAGGGATCCCTAATCAGCCCCAGCATTTT
CASSNAGIPNQPQHF
>TRBV19|many|TRBJ1-2|NA|13
TGTGCCAGTAGTATTGAGGGTCTACGGGGCTACACCTTC
CASSIEGLRGYTF
>TRBV7-9|NA|TRBJ2-2|TRBD2|16
TGTGCCAGCGTGTTGACCAGCGGGAGTATGGCCGGGGAGCTGTTTTTT
CASVLTSGSMAGELFF
>TRBV2|once|TRBJ2-5|NA|20
TGTGCCAGCAGATGGGAGATTGGGTCAGGGGCCGACCCCTACCAAGAGACCCAGTACTTC
CASRWEIGSGADPYQETQYF